This is a list of T cell receptor beta chains from one sample in a study of PD-1 blockade in mismatch repair-deficient tumors. Clones were sequenced by immunoSEQ multiplex PCR, and TCRdb holds only the in-frame ones, with some missing. Among around 23,000 clones, about 83% were seen once, and the ten largest hold over 20%. Sequencing was performed on peripheral blood, taken 12 weeks after starting pembrolizumab. These receptors were obtained from an adult with mismatch repair-deficient cancer. The CDR3 runs from the conserved cysteine through the conserved F or W. Each record gives: CDR3 DNA, CDR3 protein, clone size, J gene, D gene, V gene. The D gene is left open where the match is weak. Clone size is shown for a subset of rows, as once, few, many or a class of expanded clone.

TGTGCCAGCAGCTTAGCCCGCGGGAGGGGAAGTGGGGCCAACGTCCTGACTTTC CASSLARGRGSGANVLTF . TRBJ2-6 TRBD2 TRBV7-8
TGTGCCAGCAGCAAAGGGGTTTATGCGGGAGGGCTTACCGGGGAGCTGTTTTTT CASSKGVYAGGLTGELFF . TRBJ2-2 . TRBV21-1
TGCGCCAGCAGTCTAGGACTGAGGGGCACAGATACGCAGTATTTT CASSLGLRGTDTQYF . TRBJ2-3 . TRBV4-1
TGCGCCAGCAGCCAATTGGACAGGCCCAATCAGCCCCAGCATTTT CASSQLDRPNQPQHF . TRBJ1-5 TRBD1 TRBV4-1
TGCGCCAGCAGCTTGGGACTGTACAATGAGCAGTTCTTC CASSLGLYNEQFF . TRBJ2-1 . TRBV5-1
TGTGCCAGCAGTTTATCGTCCGGGACAGCCTATGGCTACACCTTC CASSLSSGTAYGYTF once TRBJ1-2 TRBD1 TRBV28
TGTGCCAGCTACCCCCAGAGTAGCTCCTACAATGAGCAGTTCTTC CASYPQSSSYNEQFF . TRBJ2-1 . TRBV5-4
TGTGCCAGCAGCTCTTTCCAGGGGGCATTCACAGATACGCAGTATTTT CASSSFQGAFTDTQYF . TRBJ2-3 TRBD1 TRBV11-2
TGTGCCAGCAGCTTGGATCTAACAGAAAACATTCAGTACTTC CASSLDLTENIQYF . TRBJ2-4 . TRBV11-3
TGTGCCTGGGGAAAGAACACTGAAGCTTTCTTT CAWGKNTEAFF . TRBJ1-1 . TRBV30